These 5 T cell receptor beta chains were sequenced from one sample in a study of T cells in localized non-small cell lung cancer. The table came from immunoSEQ multiplex PCR; TCRdb's copy has only in-frame clones and leaves some out. The sample yields 45,000 to 60,000 clones, about 78% seen once. Sequencing used PBMCs, obtained before any cancer treatment. The receptor source for this set is a woman aged 35 to 70 with stage II lung adenocarcinoma.

The V gene is TRBV18, the J gene TRBJ1-1, with TRBD1 as a possible D gene (5 bases). V was shortened by 3 bases and J by 2 bases, with 16 bases between the two germline ends. The V gene's germline CDR1 is KGHSH and CDR2 LQKENI. CDR3 length: 16 residues. This CDR3 reads CASSPLQGTGNTEAFF. The CDR3 DNA reads as TGTGCCAGCTCACCGCTTCAGGGTACGGGCAACACTGAAGCTTTCTTT.

The sample holds a few counts of this clone. CDR3 sequence: CASSLLGAGGNEQFF. CDR3 bases: TGTGCCAGCAGCTTATTGGGCGCAGGGGGCAATGAGCAGTTCTTC. V is TRBV7-9 and J is TRBJ2-1, with 7 bases lining up with TRBD1. Losses at the gene ends were 2 bases for V and 6 bases for J; bases not matched to a gene: 7. Germline CDR1 SEHNR, CDR2 FQNEAQ (reference sequence). The CDR3 length is 15 residues.

This clone came up a few times. The chain uses TRBV27 and TRBJ2-7; 8 nucleotides agree with TRBD1. After removal of 5 bases from V and 0 bases from J, the junction contained 15 bases not matched to a gene. The CDR3 covers 18 residues. Germline V gene sequence: CDR1 MNHEY, CDR2 SMNVEV (reference sequence). The CDR3 bases are TGTGCCAGCAGTGCTAAAGAGATCCGGGACAGGAGCTCCTACGAGCAGTACTTC. This codes for CASSAKEIRDRSSYEQYF.

The rearrangement joins TRBV25-1 to TRBJ1-1; D gene unclear. Germline values: CDR1 MGHDK, CDR2 SYGVNS. This CDR3 has 17 amino acids. V lost 4 bases and J 1 base, leaving 19 bases between the germline ends. CDR3 coding DNA: TGTGCCAGCAGTGCTCTAATAAAAGGTTTGTCGAACACTGAAGCTTTCTTT. This gives the protein CASSALIKGLSNTEAFF.

The V and J genes are TRBV27 and TRBJ1-2, with D hard to call. V was shortened by 5 bases and J by 3 bases, with 10 bases between the two germline ends. This CDR3 spans 13 amino acids. CDR1 is MNHEY, CDR2 SMNVEV, per germline (reference sequence). The CDR3 region is CASSPGQYYGYTF. The CDR3 DNA sequence: TGTGCCAGCAGTCCGGGTCAGTACTATGGCTACACCTTC.